Listed below are T cell receptor beta chains from one sample, sequenced in a study of control samples from healthy donors and cancer patients. The table came from immunoSEQ multiplex PCR; TCRdb's copy has only in-frame clones and leaves some out. This repertoire shows more than 85,000 clones, 70% to 85% found once; its top ten account for around 35%. The sample was PBMCs. These receptors all come from a man aged 65-85 years with lung cancer. Both conserved end residues are trimmed from each CDR3. The order of the fields is V gene, CDR3 length, J gene, CDR3 protein.

V: TRBV9; length: 12; J: TRBJ1-1; CDR3: ASSVDGLGTEAF
V: TRBV27; length: 12; J: TRBJ1-5; CDR3: ASSLQIRGQPQH
V: TRBV6-7; length: 10; J: TRBJ2-7; CDR3: ASNRGAYEQY
V: TRBV6-6; length: 14; J: TRBJ2-7; CDR3: ASTGGSGGIIYEQY
V: TRBV19; length: 12; J: TRBJ1-5; CDR3: ASSISVSNQPQH
V: TRBV30; length: 11; J: TRBJ1-2; CDR3: AWSTGGNYGYT
V: TRBV18; length: 11; J: TRBJ1-1; CDR3: ASSPDMSTEAF
V: TRBV5-6; length: 15; J: TRBJ2-1; CDR3: ASRQLYAGLALSEQF
V: TRBV18; length: 15; J: TRBJ2-3; CDR3: ASSLPPLAGGQHTQY
V: TRBV24-1; length: 7; J: TRBJ1-4; CDR3: ATQLKLF
V: TRBV18; length: 12; J: TRBJ2-2; CDR3: ASTLTGGPGELF
V: TRBV7-3; length: 11; J: TRBJ1-1; CDR3: ASSLTVDTGAF
V: TRBV7-8; length: 10; J: TRBJ2-7; CDR3: ASSRDSPEQY
V: TRBV6-5; length: 12; J: TRBJ2-3; CDR3: ATWVGGRTDTQY
V: TRBV30; length: 10; J: TRBJ2-7; CDR3: AYSGGLYEQY
V: TRBV7-9; length: 8; J: TRBJ1-1; CDR3: ASSGEGAF
V: TRBV28; length: 14; J: TRBJ1-4; CDR3: ASSGQSHATNEKLF
V: TRBV18; length: 14; J: TRBJ1-2; CDR3: ASSPPPTSRNYGYT
V: TRBV7-8; length: 13; J: TRBJ2-7; CDR3: ASSPGLADTYEQY
V: TRBV2; length: 12; J: TRBJ2-1; CDR3: ASRGASGGHEQF
V: TRBV28; length: 9; J: TRBJ2-7; CDR3: ASGPSYEQY
V: TRBV24-1; length: 12; J: TRBJ2-3; CDR3: ATSDPPPVYTQY
V: TRBV3-1/TRBV3-2; length: 12; J: TRBJ2-7; CDR3: ASSQVSGSGEQY
V: TRBV4-1; length: 12; J: TRBJ2-7; CDR3: ASSQTDRGPEQY
V: TRBV11-2; length: 12; J: TRBJ2-7; CDR3: ASSLVSSRHEQY
V: TRBV11-3; length: 13; J: TRBJ2-2; CDR3: ASSPTGPNTGELF
V: TRBV15; length: 11; J: TRBJ1-2; CDR3: ATSRGRLSGYT
V: TRBV3-1/TRBV3-2; length: 13; J: TRBJ2-7; CDR3: ASSQAAQGVYEQY
V: TRBV15; length: 11; J: TRBJ2-2; CDR3: ATSRDNTGELF
V: TRBV28; length: 12; J: TRBJ2-2; CDR3: ASNTQGYTGELF
V: TRBV5-1; length: 13; J: TRBJ2-5; CDR3: ASSLEQGAWETQY
V: TRBV15; length: 14; J: TRBJ1-5; CDR3: ATSRASMEGNQPQH
V: TRBV30; length: 15; J: TRBJ2-7; CDR3: AWSVRLRGKGIYEQY
V: TRBV9; length: 15; J: TRBJ1-1; CDR3: ASSVDPGTGRNTEAF
V: TRBV6-5; length: 11; J: TRBJ1-2; CDR3: ASSPNRQDGYT
V: TRBV5-1; length: 12; J: TRBJ2-7; CDR3: ASSRRQGTAEQY
V: TRBV19; length: 12; J: TRBJ2-7; CDR3: ASSRRGEGYEQY
V: TRBV5-1; length: 10; J: TRBJ2-5; CDR3: ASSLGKETQY
V: TRBV30; length: 10; J: TRBJ2-7; CDR3: AWSTGDYEQY
V: TRBV18; length: 11; J: TRBJ2-5; CDR3: ASSQTGGETQY
V: TRBV7-9; length: 14; J: TRBJ2-5; CDR3: ASSLAGSQGGKTQY
V: TRBV6-1; length: 13; J: TRBJ1-1; CDR3: ASSEARGASTEAF
V: TRBV24-1; length: 15; J: TRBJ2-1; CDR3: ATSDTSGGASYNEQF
V: TRBV6-2/TRBV6-3; length: 15; J: TRBJ2-2; CDR3: ASSYGFGGLRTGELF
V: TRBV28; length: 15; J: TRBJ1-2; CDR3: ASTRGGTPSANYGYT
V: TRBV19; length: 12; J: TRBJ2-7; CDR3: ASSDAGTSYEQY
V: TRBV4-2; length: 13; J: TRBJ1-5; CDR3: ASSQDYGSNQPQH
V: TRBV7-9; length: 11; J: TRBJ1-2; CDR3: ASSLDRVYGYT
V: TRBV12-3/TRBV12-4; length: 10; J: TRBJ1-2; CDR3: ASTVDGYGYT
V: TRBV7-2; length: 14; J: TRBJ2-1; CDR3: ASSLAGWSSYNEQF